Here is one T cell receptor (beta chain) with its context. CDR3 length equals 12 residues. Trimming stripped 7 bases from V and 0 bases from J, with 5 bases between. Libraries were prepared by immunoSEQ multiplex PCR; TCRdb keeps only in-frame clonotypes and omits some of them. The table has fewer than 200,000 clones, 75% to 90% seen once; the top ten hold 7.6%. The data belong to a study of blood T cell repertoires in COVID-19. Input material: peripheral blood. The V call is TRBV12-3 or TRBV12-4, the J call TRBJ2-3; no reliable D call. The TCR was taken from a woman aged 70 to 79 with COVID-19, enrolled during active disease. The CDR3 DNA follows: TGTGCCAGCATCGGGAGCACAGATACGCAGTATTTT. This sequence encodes CASIGSTDTQYF.